Listed below are T cell receptor beta chains from one sample, sequenced in a study of low-dose radiotherapy and immunotherapy resistance in tumors. TCRdb ran MiXCR on the reads and lists one entry per CDR3 protein. The sample records some 39,000 distinct CDR3 sequences, around 30% being singletons. The sample here was PBMCs, taken before treatment. These receptors all stem from a male donor with gallbladder cancer. Each CDR3 is given with its conserved first and last residue. Each record gives: clone size, D gene, V gene, CDR3 length, J gene, CDR3 protein, CDR3 DNA. D genes are given only for firm matches. A row's size may be missing; if present it is once, few, many or a size class.

clone_size: many
d_call: TRBD2
v_call: TRBV9
cdr3_length: 15
j_call: TRBJ2-2
cdr3_aa: CASSVASGAYGELFF
cdr3_nt: TGTGCCAGCAGCGTAGCTAGCGGGGCGTACGGGGAGCTGTTTTTT

clone_size: -
d_call: TRBD2
v_call: TRBV15
cdr3_length: 18
j_call: TRBJ2-1
cdr3_aa: CATSRESSFGGLGNEQFF
cdr3_nt: TGTGCCACCAGCAGAGAGAGCTCCTTCGGGGGGTTGGGGAATGAGCAGTTCTTC

clone_size: many
d_call: -
v_call: TRBV7-9
cdr3_length: 15
j_call: TRBJ1-4
cdr3_aa: CASSPLTSTNEKLFF
cdr3_nt: TGTGCCAGCAGCCCACTGACATCAACTAATGAAAAACTGTTTTTT

clone_size: many
d_call: -
v_call: TRBV2
cdr3_length: 17
j_call: TRBJ2-4
cdr3_aa: CASSERIAGGHKNIQYF
cdr3_nt: TGTGCCAGCAGTGAGCGTATCGCGGGCGGGCATAAAAACATTCAGTACTTC

clone_size: -
d_call: -
v_call: TRBV19
cdr3_length: 12
j_call: TRBJ1-2
cdr3_aa: CASNRDGYGYTF
cdr3_nt: TGTGCCAGTAATAGGGACGGTTATGGCTACACCTTC

clone_size: -
d_call: -
v_call: TRBV5-3
cdr3_length: 14
j_call: TRBJ1-2
cdr3_aa: CASSRHYDLGGYTF
cdr3_nt: TGTGCCAGCAGCCGCCATTACGATCTTGGTGGCTACACCTTC

clone_size: -
d_call: -
v_call: TRBV28
cdr3_length: 14
j_call: TRBJ1-6
cdr3_aa: CASSPPARGSPLHF
cdr3_nt: TGTGCCAGCAGCCCTCCCGCGCGGGGTTCACCCCTCCACTTT

clone_size: many
d_call: -
v_call: TRBV12-3/TRBV12-4
cdr3_length: 15
j_call: TRBJ2-2
cdr3_aa: CASSLRTVNTGELFF
cdr3_nt: TGTGCCAGCAGTTTACGGACAGTGAACACCGGGGAGCTGTTTTTT

clone_size: many
d_call: TRBD2
v_call: TRBV7-2
cdr3_length: 16
j_call: TRBJ2-1
cdr3_aa: CASSPVGAGGDNEQFF
cdr3_nt: TGTGCCAGCAGCCCCGTAGGGGCGGGAGGGGACAATGAGCAGTTCTTC

clone_size: -
d_call: TRBD2
v_call: TRBV5-6
cdr3_length: 15
j_call: TRBJ2-3
cdr3_aa: CASTVGTSGRDTQYF
cdr3_nt: TGTGCCAGCACCGTTGGGACTAGCGGGCGAGATACGCAGTATTTT

clone_size: many
d_call: -
v_call: TRBV5-4
cdr3_length: 14
j_call: TRBJ2-3
cdr3_aa: CASSFLGPTDTQYF
cdr3_nt: TGTGCCAGCAGCTTTTTGGGACCCACAGATACGCAGTATTTT

clone_size: -
d_call: -
v_call: TRBV30
cdr3_length: 14
j_call: TRBJ1-1
cdr3_aa: CAWSEGVGDTEAFF
cdr3_nt: TGTGCCTGGAGTGAGGGCGTCGGAGACACTGAAGCTTTCTTT

clone_size: many
d_call: -
v_call: TRBV19
cdr3_length: 15
j_call: TRBJ2-1
cdr3_aa: CASSIGGPYYNEQFF
cdr3_nt: TGTGCCAGTAGTATAGGGGGCCCCTACTACAATGAGCAGTTCTTC

clone_size: many
d_call: -
v_call: TRBV13
cdr3_length: 17
j_call: TRBJ2-5
cdr3_aa: CASSEGGRGQRGETQYF
cdr3_nt: TGTGCCAGCAGTGAAGGGGGTAGAGGACAGAGGGGAGAGACCCAGTACTTC

clone_size: once
d_call: -
v_call: TRBV4-1
cdr3_length: 17
j_call: TRBJ1-1
cdr3_aa: CASSQDGGYSMNTEAFF
cdr3_nt: TGCGCCAGCAGCCAAGACGGGGGATACTCGATGAACACTGAAGCTTTCTTT

clone_size: many
d_call: TRBD2
v_call: TRBV20-1
cdr3_length: 14
j_call: TRBJ2-7
cdr3_aa: CSARDRTSAYEQYF
cdr3_nt: TGCAGTGCTAGAGATCGGACTAGCGCCTACGAGCAGTACTTC

clone_size: many
d_call: -
v_call: TRBV20-1
cdr3_length: 13
j_call: TRBJ2-7
cdr3_aa: CSAVDTGLNEQYF
cdr3_nt: TGCAGTGCTGTAGACACTGGACTCAACGAGCAGTACTTC

clone_size: many
d_call: -
v_call: TRBV28
cdr3_length: 14
j_call: TRBJ2-7
cdr3_aa: CASESGTLAYEQYF
cdr3_nt: TGTGCCAGCGAGTCCGGGACACTCGCCTACGAGCAGTACTTC

clone_size: many
d_call: TRBD1
v_call: TRBV19
cdr3_length: 15
j_call: TRBJ2-2
cdr3_aa: CASSRGTGTSGELFF
cdr3_nt: TGTGCCAGTAGTAGGGGGACAGGAACCAGCGGGGAGCTGTTTTTT

clone_size: few
d_call: TRBD1
v_call: TRBV14
cdr3_length: 14
j_call: TRBJ1-2
cdr3_aa: CASRRAGGGYGYTF
cdr3_nt: TGTGCCAGCAGACGCGCAGGGGGCGGATATGGCTACACCTTC

clone_size: many
d_call: -
v_call: TRBV5-1
cdr3_length: 16
j_call: TRBJ2-5
cdr3_aa: CASSRGQGWVQETQYF
cdr3_nt: TGCGCCAGCAGCCGCGGGCAGGGTTGGGTCCAAGAGACCCAGTACTTC

clone_size: -
d_call: -
v_call: TRBV28
cdr3_length: 15
j_call: TRBJ2-1
cdr3_aa: CASSPGTPSSYEQFF
cdr3_nt: TGTGCCAGCAGTCCCGGGACACCTAGCTCCTATGAGCAGTTCTTC

clone_size: few
d_call: -
v_call: TRBV7-9
cdr3_length: 15
j_call: TRBJ1-2
cdr3_aa: CASRTPGGGSDGYTF
cdr3_nt: TGTGCCAGCAGAACCCCGGGGGGGGGAAGCGATGGCTACACCTTC

clone_size: -
d_call: -
v_call: TRBV24-1
cdr3_length: 21
j_call: TRBJ2-1
cdr3_aa: CATSDSREIDPTYSSYNEQFF
cdr3_nt: TGTGCCACCAGTGATTCCCGTGAAATAGACCCTACTTACAGCTCCTACAATGAGCAGTTCTTC

clone_size: many
d_call: TRBD1
v_call: TRBV20-1
cdr3_length: 13
j_call: TRBJ2-3
cdr3_aa: CSARQGAGDTQYF
cdr3_nt: TGCAGTGCTAGACAGGGGGCTGGAGATACGCAGTATTTT

clone_size: many
d_call: -
v_call: TRBV20-1
cdr3_length: 14
j_call: TRBJ2-2
cdr3_aa: CSARDARATGELFF
cdr3_nt: TGCAGTGCTAGAGACGCTCGAGCCACCGGGGAGCTGTTTTTT

clone_size: -
d_call: TRBD1
v_call: TRBV27
cdr3_length: 14
j_call: TRBJ1-2
cdr3_aa: CASRVTGGIGGYTF
cdr3_nt: TGTGCCAGCAGGGTGACAGGGGGCATAGGCGGCTACACCTTC

clone_size: -
d_call: -
v_call: TRBV18
cdr3_length: 14
j_call: TRBJ2-3
cdr3_aa: CATQRGSSTDTQYF
cdr3_nt: TGTGCCACCCAAAGGGGCTCAAGCACAGATACGCAGTATTTT

clone_size: many
d_call: TRBD1
v_call: TRBV29-1
cdr3_length: 13
j_call: TRBJ2-7
cdr3_aa: CSVPGTGSYEQYF
cdr3_nt: TGCAGCGTTCCCGGGACAGGGTCGTACGAGCAGTACTTC

clone_size: medium-sized
d_call: -
v_call: TRBV5-5
cdr3_length: 18
j_call: TRBJ1-5
cdr3_aa: CASSLTAGIRKSNQPQHF
cdr3_nt: TGTGCCAGCAGCTTGACGGCAGGGATTCGCAAAAGCAATCAGCCCCAGCATTTT

clone_size: -
d_call: -
v_call: TRBV29-1
cdr3_length: 13
j_call: TRBJ2-6
cdr3_aa: CSVDGNRANVLTF
cdr3_nt: TGCAGCGTTGACGGGAATAGGGCCAACGTCCTGACTTTC

clone_size: medium-sized
d_call: -
v_call: TRBV12-3/TRBV12-4
cdr3_length: 15
j_call: TRBJ1-5
cdr3_aa: CASSPTVGGNQPQHF
cdr3_nt: TGTGCCAGCAGTCCTACGGTCGGTGGCAATCAGCCCCAGCATTTT

clone_size: -
d_call: -
v_call: TRBV28
cdr3_length: 15
j_call: TRBJ2-3
cdr3_aa: CASTQSGHLTDTQYF
cdr3_nt: TGTGCCAGCACCCAGTCGGGACACCTCACAGATACGCAGTATTTT

clone_size: many
d_call: -
v_call: TRBV3-1
cdr3_length: 20
j_call: TRBJ2-6
cdr3_aa: CASSQFYVRRTRSGANVLTF
cdr3_nt: TGTGCCAGCAGCCAATTCTACGTACGGCGGACTCGCTCTGGGGCCAACGTCCTGACTTTC

clone_size: many
d_call: -
v_call: TRBV12-3/TRBV12-4
cdr3_length: 17
j_call: TRBJ2-2
cdr3_aa: CASSQNVVLVATGELFF
cdr3_nt: TGTGCCAGCAGCCAGAATGTGGTACTCGTTGCGACCGGGGAGCTGTTTTTT

clone_size: many
d_call: -
v_call: TRBV5-1
cdr3_length: 16
j_call: TRBJ2-1
cdr3_aa: CASSLTTGISYNEQFF
cdr3_nt: TGCGCCAGCAGCTTGACGACGGGGATCTCCTACAATGAGCAGTTCTTC

clone_size: many
d_call: TRBD2
v_call: TRBV7-2
cdr3_length: 18
j_call: TRBJ2-3
cdr3_aa: CASSFSGGGGKKKNTQYF
cdr3_nt: TGTGCCAGCAGCTTTTCTGGGGGGGGGGGTAAAAAGAAAAATACGCAGTATTTT

clone_size: many
d_call: -
v_call: TRBV5-1
cdr3_length: 15
j_call: TRBJ2-1
cdr3_aa: CASSLDGGGANEQFF
cdr3_nt: TGCGCCAGCAGCTTGGATGGAGGGGGGGCGAATGAGCAGTTCTTC